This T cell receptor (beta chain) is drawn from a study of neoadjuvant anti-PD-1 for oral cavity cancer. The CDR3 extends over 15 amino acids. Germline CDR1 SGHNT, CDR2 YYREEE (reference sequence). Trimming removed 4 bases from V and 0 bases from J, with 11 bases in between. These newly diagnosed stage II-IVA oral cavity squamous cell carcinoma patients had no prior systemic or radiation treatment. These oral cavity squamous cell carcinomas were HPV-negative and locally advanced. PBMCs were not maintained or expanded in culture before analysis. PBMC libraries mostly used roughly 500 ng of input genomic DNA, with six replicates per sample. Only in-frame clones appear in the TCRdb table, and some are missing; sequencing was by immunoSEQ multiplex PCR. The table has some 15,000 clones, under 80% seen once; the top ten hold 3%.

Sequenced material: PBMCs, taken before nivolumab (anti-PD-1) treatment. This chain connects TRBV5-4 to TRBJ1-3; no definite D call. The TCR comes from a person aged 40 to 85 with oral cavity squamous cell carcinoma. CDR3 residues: CASSVGRFSGNTIYF. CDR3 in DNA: TGTGCCAGCAGCGTCGGACGGTTCTCTGGAAACACCATATATTTT. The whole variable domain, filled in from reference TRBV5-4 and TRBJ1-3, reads ETGVTQSPTHLIKTRGQQVTLRCSSQSGHNTVSWYQQALGQGPQFIFQYYREEENGRGNFPPRFSGLQFPNYSSELNVNALELDDSALYLCASSVGRFSGNTIYFGEGSWLTVV.